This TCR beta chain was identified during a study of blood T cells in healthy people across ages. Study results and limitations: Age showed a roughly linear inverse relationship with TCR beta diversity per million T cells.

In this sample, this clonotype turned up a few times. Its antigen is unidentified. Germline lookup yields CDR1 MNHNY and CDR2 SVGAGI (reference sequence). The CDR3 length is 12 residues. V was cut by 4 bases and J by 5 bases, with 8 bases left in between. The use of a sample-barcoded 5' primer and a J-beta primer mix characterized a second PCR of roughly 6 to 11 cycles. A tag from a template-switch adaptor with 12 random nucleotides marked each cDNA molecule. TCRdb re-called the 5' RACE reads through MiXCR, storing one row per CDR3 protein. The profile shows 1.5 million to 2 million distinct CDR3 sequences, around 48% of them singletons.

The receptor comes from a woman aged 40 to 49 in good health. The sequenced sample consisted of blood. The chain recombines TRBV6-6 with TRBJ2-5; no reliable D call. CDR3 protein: CASSLSYETQYF. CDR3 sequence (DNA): TGTGCCAGCAGTTTGAGTTACGAGACCCAGTACTTC.